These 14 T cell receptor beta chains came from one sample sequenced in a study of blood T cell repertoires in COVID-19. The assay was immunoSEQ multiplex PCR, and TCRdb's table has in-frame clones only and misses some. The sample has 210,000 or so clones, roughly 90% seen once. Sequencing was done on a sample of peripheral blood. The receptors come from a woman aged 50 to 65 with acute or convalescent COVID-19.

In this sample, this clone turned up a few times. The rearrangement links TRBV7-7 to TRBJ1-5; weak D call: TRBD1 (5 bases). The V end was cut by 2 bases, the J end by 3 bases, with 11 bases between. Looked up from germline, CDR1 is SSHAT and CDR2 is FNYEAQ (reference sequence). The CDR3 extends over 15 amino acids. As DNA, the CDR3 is TGTGCCAGCAGCTTAAGGCAGACAGACAATCAGCCCCAGCATTTT. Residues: CASSLRQTDNQPQHF.

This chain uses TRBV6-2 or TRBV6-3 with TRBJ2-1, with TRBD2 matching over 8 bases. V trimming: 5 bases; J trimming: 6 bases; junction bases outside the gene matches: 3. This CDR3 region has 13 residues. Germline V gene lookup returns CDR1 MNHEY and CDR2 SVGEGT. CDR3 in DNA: TGTGCCAGCAGTATTAGCGGGACCAATGAGCAGTTCTTC. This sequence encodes CASSISGTNEQFF.

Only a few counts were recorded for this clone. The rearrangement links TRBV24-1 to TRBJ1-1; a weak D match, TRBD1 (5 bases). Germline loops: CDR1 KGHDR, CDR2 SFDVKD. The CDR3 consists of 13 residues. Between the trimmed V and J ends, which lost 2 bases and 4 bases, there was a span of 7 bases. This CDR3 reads CATSDWGGTEAFF. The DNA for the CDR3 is TGTGCCACCAGTGATTGGGGGGGCACTGAAGCTTTCTTT.

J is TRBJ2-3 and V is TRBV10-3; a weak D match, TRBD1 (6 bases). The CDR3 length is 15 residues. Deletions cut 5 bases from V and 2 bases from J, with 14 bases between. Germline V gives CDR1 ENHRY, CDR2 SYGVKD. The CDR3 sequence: CAISRKAGVTDTQYF. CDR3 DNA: TGTGCCATCAGTCGTAAGGCAGGGGTCACAGATACGCAGTATTTT.

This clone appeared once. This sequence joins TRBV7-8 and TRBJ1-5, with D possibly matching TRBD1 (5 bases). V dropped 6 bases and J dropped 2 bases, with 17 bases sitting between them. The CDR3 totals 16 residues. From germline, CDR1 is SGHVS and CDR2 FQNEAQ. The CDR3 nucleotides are TGTGCCAGCAGTTTAAAGACAGCGGGGGGCAATCAGCCCCAGCATTTT. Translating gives CASSLKTAGGNQPQHF.

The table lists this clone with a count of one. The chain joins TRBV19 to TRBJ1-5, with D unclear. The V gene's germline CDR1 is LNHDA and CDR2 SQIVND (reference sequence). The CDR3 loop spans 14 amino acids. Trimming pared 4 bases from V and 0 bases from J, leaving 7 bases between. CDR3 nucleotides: TGTGCCAGTAGTAGGGAGAGTAGCAATCAGCCCCAGCATTTT. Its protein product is CASSRESSNQPQHF.

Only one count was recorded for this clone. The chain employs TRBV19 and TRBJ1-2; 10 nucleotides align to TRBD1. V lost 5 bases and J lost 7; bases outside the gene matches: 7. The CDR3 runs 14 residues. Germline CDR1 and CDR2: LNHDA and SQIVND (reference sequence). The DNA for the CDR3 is TGTGCCAGTAGTGCATCCGGGACAGGGGCTGGCTACACCTTC. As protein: CASSASGTGAGYTF. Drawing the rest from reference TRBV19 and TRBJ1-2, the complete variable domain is DGGITQSPKYLFRKEGQNVTLSCEQNLNHDAMYWYRQDPGQGLRLIYYSQIVNDFQKGDIAEGYSVSREKKESFPLTVTSAQKNPTAFYLCASSASGTGAGYTFGSGTRLTVV.

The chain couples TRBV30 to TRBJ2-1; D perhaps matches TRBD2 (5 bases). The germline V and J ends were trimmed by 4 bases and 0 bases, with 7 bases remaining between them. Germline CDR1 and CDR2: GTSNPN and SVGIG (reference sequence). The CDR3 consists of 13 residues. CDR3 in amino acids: CAWTGSSYNEQFF. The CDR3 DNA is TGTGCCTGGACGGGGAGCTCCTACAATGAGCAGTTCTTC.

CDR3 in amino acids: CASSPYRGEVHNEQFF. The CDR3 DNA reads TGCGCCAGCAGCCCTTACAGGGGCGAGGTCCACAATGAGCAGTTCTTC. The gene calls are TRBV4-3 and TRBJ2-1, with TRBD1 matching 7 bases. From germline, CDR1 is LGHNA and CDR2 YSLEER. CDR3 size: 16 residues. V gave up 4 bases and J gave up 5 bases; unmatched junction bases: 11.

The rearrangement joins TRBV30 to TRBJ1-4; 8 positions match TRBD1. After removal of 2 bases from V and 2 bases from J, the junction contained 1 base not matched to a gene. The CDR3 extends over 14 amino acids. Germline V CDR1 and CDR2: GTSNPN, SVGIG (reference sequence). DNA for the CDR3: TGTGCCTGGAGTTGGACAGGGACTAATGAAAAACTGTTTTTT. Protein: CAWSWTGTNEKLFF.

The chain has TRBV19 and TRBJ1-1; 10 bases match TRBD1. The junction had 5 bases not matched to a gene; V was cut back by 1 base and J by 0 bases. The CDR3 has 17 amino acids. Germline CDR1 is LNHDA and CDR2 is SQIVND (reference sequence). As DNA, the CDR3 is TGTGCCAGTAGTATAGCGACAGGGGGCGAGATGAACACTGAAGCTTTCTTT. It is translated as CASSIATGGEMNTEAFF.

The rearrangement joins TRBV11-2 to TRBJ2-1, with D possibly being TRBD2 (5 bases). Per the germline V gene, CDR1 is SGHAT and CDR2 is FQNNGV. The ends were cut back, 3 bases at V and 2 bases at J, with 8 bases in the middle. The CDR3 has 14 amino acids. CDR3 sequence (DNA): TGTGCCAGCAGCTTTACTAGGACCTACAATGAGCAGTTCTTC. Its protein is CASSFTRTYNEQFF.

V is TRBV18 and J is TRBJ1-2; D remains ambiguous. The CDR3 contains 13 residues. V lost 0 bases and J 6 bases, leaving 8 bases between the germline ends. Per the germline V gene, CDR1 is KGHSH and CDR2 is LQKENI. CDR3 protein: CASSPPIVDGYTF. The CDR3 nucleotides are TGTGCCAGCTCACCACCCATTGTTGATGGCTACACCTTC. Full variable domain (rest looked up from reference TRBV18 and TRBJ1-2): NAGVMQNPRHLVRRRGQEARLRCSPMKGHSHVYWYRQLPEEGLKFMVYLQKENIIDESGMPKERFSAEFPKEGPSILRIQQVVRGDSAAYFCASSPPIVDGYTFGSGTRLTVV.

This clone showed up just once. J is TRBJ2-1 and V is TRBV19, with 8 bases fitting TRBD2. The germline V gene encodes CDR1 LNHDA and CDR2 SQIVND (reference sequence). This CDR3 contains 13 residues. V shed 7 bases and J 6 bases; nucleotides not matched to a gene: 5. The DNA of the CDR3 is TGTGCCAGTACCACAGGACTAGCCAATGAGCAGTTCTTC. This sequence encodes CASTTGLANEQFF.